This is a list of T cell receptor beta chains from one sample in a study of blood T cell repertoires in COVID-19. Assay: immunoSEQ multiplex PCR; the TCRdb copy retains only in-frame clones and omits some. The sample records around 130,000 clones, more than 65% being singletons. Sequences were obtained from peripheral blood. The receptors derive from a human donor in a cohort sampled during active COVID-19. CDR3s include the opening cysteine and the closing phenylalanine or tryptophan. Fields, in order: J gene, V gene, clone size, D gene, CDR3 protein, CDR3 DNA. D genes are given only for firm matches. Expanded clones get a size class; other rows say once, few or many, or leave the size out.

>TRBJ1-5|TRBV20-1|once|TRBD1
CSASMWGTVSNQPQHF
TGCAGTGCTAGTATGTGGGGGACAGTTAGCAATCAGCCCCAGCATTTT
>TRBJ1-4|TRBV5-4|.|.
CASSDTPVGEKLFF
TGTGCCAGCAGCGACACACCAGTAGGTGAAAAACTGTTTTTT
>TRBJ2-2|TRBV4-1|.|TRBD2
CASSHSGGANTGELFF
TGCGCCAGCAGCCATTCCGGGGGGGCGAACACCGGGGAGCTGTTTTTT
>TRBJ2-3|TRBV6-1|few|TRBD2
CASSAWTRASTDAQYF
TGTGCCAGCAGTGCCTGGACTAGGGCTAGCACAGATGCGCAGTATTTT
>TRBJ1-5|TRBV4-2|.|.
CASSQAHGGDQPQHF
TGTGCCAGCAGCCAAGCTCATGGAGGGGATCAGCCCCAGCATTTT
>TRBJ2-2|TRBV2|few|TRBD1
CASSEALRGQGYTGELFF
TGTGCCAGCAGTGAAGCGCTCCGGGGACAGGGTTACACCGGGGAGCTGTTTTTT
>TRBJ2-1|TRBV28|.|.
CASSLNRGRGAPDNEQFF
TGTGCCAGCAGTTTAAATAGGGGGAGGGGGGCCCCTGACAATGAGCAGTTCTTC
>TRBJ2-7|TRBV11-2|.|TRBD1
CASSLAGQGVPGQQYF
TGTGCCAGCAGCTTAGCAGGTCAGGGGGTTCCCGGGCAGCAGTACTTC
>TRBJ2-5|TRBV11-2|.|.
CASSLGRGQETQYF
TGTGCCAGCAGCTTAGGGAGGGGCCAAGAGACCCAGTACTTC
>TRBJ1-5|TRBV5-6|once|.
CASSLRQSSNQPQHF
TGTGCCAGCAGCTTGAGACAGTCGAGCAATCAGCCCCAGCATTTT
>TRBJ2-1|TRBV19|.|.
CASSGGNYNEQFF
TGTGCCAGTAGCGGGGGAAACTACAATGAGCAGTTCTTC